The rows below give T cell receptor beta chains drawn from one sample of a study of shared clonotypes between healthy human individuals. TCRdb keeps only in-frame clones here, not all; method: immunoSEQ multiplex PCR. This sample has approximately 2.3 million clones, with just over 90% found just once. Sample: naive CD4+ T cells from PBMCs. The receptors derive from a man aged 18 to 35 in good health. Some clones in this sample may be carry-over from other donors' samples. Each CDR3 is given without its conserved first and last residue. The order of the fields is V gene, CDR3 protein.

V gene: TRBV5-6
CDR3 protein: ASSLWLISYEQY

V gene: TRBV5-1
CDR3 protein: ASSRLAGGHPDTQY

V gene: TRBV18
CDR3 protein: ASSPEARVKF

V gene: TRBV15
CDR3 protein: ATRERTGANTEAF

V gene: TRBV11-3
CDR3 protein: ASSAQGNTEAF

V gene: TRBV5-4
CDR3 protein: ASSTAQGTSIYEQY

V gene: TRBV29-1
CDR3 protein: SVWADPNEKLF

V gene: TRBV6-5
CDR3 protein: ASSYGQGNQPQH

V gene: TRBV21-1
CDR3 protein: ASSREVAGELF

V gene: TRBV11-2
CDR3 protein: ASSFFRRKVRDTQY

V gene: TRBV28
CDR3 protein: ASSLSSRFYEQY

V gene: TRBV28
CDR3 protein: ASSLDYPGNTIY

V gene: TRBV7-2
CDR3 protein: ASSPPGGRAAVQY

V gene: TRBV4-1
CDR3 protein: ASSIEGTVSGNTIY